These 32 T cell receptor beta chains came from one sample sequenced in a study of chemoradiotherapy in HPV16-positive cancers. Assay used: immunoSEQ multiplex PCR; TCRdb lists only in-frame clones, some missing. Of about 66,000 clones in the sample, roughly 90% are singletons; the top ten hold around 3.8%. Sequenced material: blood, taken from a patient who underwent chemoradiotherapy. These receptors all stem from a human donor with HPV-associated anogenital cancer.

The genes are TRBV30 and TRBJ2-1; TRBD2 agrees at 14 bases. V was pared by 7 bases and J by 9 bases, with 17 bases of the junction left unmatched. The CDR3 has 17 residues. Germline V gene data show CDR1 as GTSNPN and CDR2 as SVGIG (reference sequence). The CDR3 loop reads CASSKPGLAGVRVEQFF. CDR3 bases: TGTGCCTCCTCAAAACCGGGACTAGCGGGAGTAAGGGTTGAGCAGTTCTTC.

This clone was picked up a small number of times. V and J are TRBV5-1 and TRBJ2-4; a weak D match, TRBD2 (5 bases). The CDR3 is 14 residues long. V lost 4 bases and J 0 bases, leaving 8 bases between the germline ends. The germline V gene encodes CDR1 SGHRS and CDR2 YFSETQ. The CDR3, as DNA: TGCGCCAGCAGCCCCGGACTAGCCAAAAACATTCAGTACTTC. This sequence encodes CASSPGLAKNIQYF.

CDR3 in DNA: TGTGCCAGCTCTTGGACTAGCGGGAGAGGGGGACTACATGGTGAGCAGTTCTTC. Translating gives CASSWTSGRGGLHGEQFF. This sequence joins TRBV6-4 and TRBJ2-1, with TRBD2 matching 13 bases. The ends lost 8 bases at V and 9 bases at J; junction bases unmatched: 19. The CDR3 runs 18 residues. CDR1 and CDR2 from the germline V gene are MRHNA and SNTAGT.

This clone has only one observation. This chain connects TRBV6-6 to TRBJ1-1; D is ambiguous. CDR3 length equals 12 residues. V lost 6 bases to trimming and J lost 1 base, with 6 bases between them. The germline V gene encodes CDR1 MNHNY and CDR2 SVGAGI (reference sequence). The CDR3 protein is CASSTQNTEAFF. The CDR3 DNA reads TGTGCCAGCAGCACTCAGAACACTGAAGCTTTCTTT.

The CDR3 reads CASSLVSGGNNEQFF. The CDR3, as DNA: TGCGCCAGCAGCTTGGTCTCGGGGGGGAACAATGAGCAGTTCTTC. The rearrangement joins TRBV5-1 to TRBJ2-1; 8 positions match TRBD2. The ends lost 0 bases at V and 5 bases at J; junction bases unmatched: 4. Germline CDR1 SGHRS, CDR2 YFSETQ. The CDR3 runs 15 residues. Supplemented by reference TRBV5-1 and TRBJ2-1, the full variable domain reads KAGVTQTPRYLIKTRGQQVTLSCSPISGHRSVSWYQQTPGQGLQFLFEYFSETQRNKGNFPGRFSGRQFSNSRSEMNVSTLELGDSALYLCASSLVSGGNNEQFFGPGTRLTVL.

The rearrangement joins TRBV9 to TRBJ2-7, with TRBD1 as a possible D gene (6 bases). Trimming pared 0 bases from V and 4 bases from J, leaving 8 bases between. This CDR3 has 13 amino acids. CDR1 and CDR2 (germline): SGDLS, YYNGEE. CDR3 protein: CASSVGTEYEQYF. The CDR3 DNA is TGTGCCAGCAGCGTAGGGACAGAGTACGAGCAGTACTTC.

The chain links TRBV28 to TRBJ2-3; tentatively, D is TRBD1 (6 bases). The CDR3 spans 14 residues. The V end was cut by 6 bases, the J end by 1 base, with 11 bases between. CDR1 MDHEN and CDR2 SYDVKM come from the germline V gene. In nucleotides, the CDR3 is TGTGCCAGCAGGCTACAGGGAGGCACAGATACGCAGTATTTT. It is translated as CASRLQGGTDTQYF.

The chain combines TRBV2 with TRBJ2-3; D call uncertain. The ends were cut back, 6 bases at V and 2 bases at J, with 3 bases in the middle. The CDR3 is 11 residues long. The V gene's germline CDR1 is SNHLY and CDR2 FYNNEI. The CDR3 region has the DNA TGTGCCAGCAGCCTCACAGATACGCAGTATTTT. Protein sequence: CASSLTDTQYF.

This chain joins TRBV28 and TRBJ1-2; weak D call: TRBD1 (5 bases). This CDR3 comprises 15 residues. V was cut by 6 bases and J by 3 bases, with 17 bases left in between. Germline CDR1 and CDR2: MDHEN and SYDVKM. CDR3 loop: CASSPIEAGHYGYTF. CDR3 DNA sequence: TGTGCCAGCAGCCCTATCGAGGCGGGGCACTATGGCTACACCTTC.

In nucleotides, the CDR3 is TGTGCCAGCCAGCCTCCGGACAACCCGTACTATGGCTACACCTTC. Protein product: CASQPPDNPYYGYTF. This chain uses TRBV2 with TRBJ1-2; D is perhaps TRBD1 (5 bases). This CDR3 is 15 amino acids long. V lost 8 bases and J lost 3, with 19 bases in between. From germline, CDR1 is SNHLY and CDR2 FYNNEI. The full variable domain, in which reference TRBV2 and TRBJ1-2 provide the parts outside the CDR3, is EPEVTQTPSHQVTQMGQEVILRCVPISNHLYFYWYRQILGQKVEFLVSFYNNEISEKSEIFDDQFSVERPDGSNFTLKIRSTKLEDSAMYFCASQPPDNPYYGYTFGSGTRLTVV.

The chain combines TRBV7-9 with TRBJ2-1, with 9 nucleotides matching TRBD2. Germline lookup yields CDR1 SEHNR and CDR2 FQNEAQ (reference sequence). V lost 5 bases and J lost 6; bases outside the gene matches: 8. This CDR3 is built from 15 residues. In nucleotides, the CDR3 is TGTGCCAGCAGCCCCGGGACTAGCTGGAGCAATGAGCAGTTCTTC. Translation: CASSPGTSWSNEQFF.

V usage is TRBV6-5 and J usage is TRBJ1-5, with a possible D match to TRBD1 (6 bases). Per the germline V gene, CDR1 is MNHEY and CDR2 is SVGAGI. The CDR3 is 16 amino acids. V lost 4 bases to trimming and J lost 4 bases, with 17 bases between them. CDR3 coding DNA: TGTGCCAGCAGTTTAAGGGGGGCGTCCCTTAATCAGCCCCAGCATTTT. Protein: CASSLRGASLNQPQHF.

This chain links TRBV15 with TRBJ1-4, with 7 bases matching TRBD1. This CDR3 is 15 amino acids long. From germline, CDR1 is LNHNV and CDR2 YYDKDF (reference sequence). The V segment lost 2 bases and the J segment 3 bases; nucleotides outside the gene matches: 3. The CDR3 sequence is CATSRQGGPNEKLFF. The DNA of the CDR3 is TGTGCCACCAGCAGACAGGGGGGTCCTAATGAAAAACTGTTTTTT.

The CDR3 protein is CASSLWGADTEAFF. The DNA of the CDR3 is TGCGCCAGCAGCTTGTGGGGGGCGGACACTGAAGCTTTCTTT. The chain couples TRBV5-1 to TRBJ1-1; D perhaps matches TRBD1 (6 bases). The germline V and J ends were trimmed by 1 base and 3 bases, with 10 bases remaining between them. The CDR3 runs to 14 residues. The germline gives CDR1 SGHRS, CDR2 YFSETQ.

This clone has only a few counts. V and J are TRBV6-1 and TRBJ1-5, with D tentatively TRBD1 (5 bases). From germline, CDR1 is MNHNS and CDR2 SASEGT. V lost 2 bases and J lost 6, with 17 bases in between. CDR3 length: 16 residues. The CDR3 protein is CASSEWTGVRSQPQHF. The DNA of the CDR3 is TGTGCCAGCAGTGAATGGACGGGGGTGAGGAGTCAGCCCCAGCATTTT.

The rearrangement joins TRBV10-2 to TRBJ1-1, with D unclear. The V end lost 0 bases, the J end lost 11 bases, and 10 bases lay between the germline ends. The germline CDR1 and CDR2 sequences are WSHSY and SAAADI. CDR3 length: 12 residues. CDR3 sequence: CASSESGPGAFF. The CDR3 nucleotides read TGCGCCAGCAGTGAGTCCGGGCCCGGGGCTTTCTTT.

This chain connects TRBV5-1 to TRBJ2-3, with D possibly matching TRBD2 (5 bases). The V and J ends lost 1 base and 3 bases respectively, with 18 bases between them. Germline CDR1 SGHRS, CDR2 YFSETQ. The CDR3 spans 17 residues. CDR3 DNA sequence: TGCGCCAGCAGCTTGAGTAGGGCGCTTAGCGATACAGATACGCAGTATTTT. Residues: CASSLSRALSDTDTQYF.

The chain couples TRBV7-2 to TRBJ2-1, with TRBD2 matching over 7 bases. This CDR3 region has 14 residues. After removal of 1 base from V and 9 bases from J, the junction contained 6 bases not matched to a gene. The germline gives CDR1 SGHTA, CDR2 FQGNSA. CDR3 in DNA: TGTGCCAGCAGCTTAGGGGGAGGGGCGGTTGAGCAGTTCTTC. Residues: CASSLGGGAVEQFF.

V usage is TRBV19 and J usage is TRBJ2-5, with TRBD1 matching 7 bases. Looked up from germline, CDR1 is LNHDA and CDR2 is SQIVND (reference sequence). V gave up 0 bases and J gave up 6 bases; unmatched junction bases: 4. The CDR3 spans 14 residues. This chain's CDR3 is CASSIEGGAKTQYF. CDR3 DNA sequence: TGTGCCAGTAGTATAGAAGGGGGCGCGAAGACCCAGTACTTC.

This clone was recorded a few times. The J gene is TRBJ1-1, the V gene TRBV19; 10 bases line up with TRBD1. The CDR3 runs 15 residues. The ends lost 5 bases at V and 4 bases at J; junction bases unmatched: 7. CDR1 and CDR2 from the germline V gene are LNHDA and SQIVND (reference sequence). CDR3 amino acids: CASSFAGTGVTEAFF. The CDR3, as DNA: TGTGCCAGTAGTTTCGCCGGGACAGGGGTCACTGAAGCTTTCTTT. Full variable domain (rest looked up from reference TRBV19 and TRBJ1-1): DGGITQSPKYLFRKEGQNVTLSCEQNLNHDAMYWYRQDPGQGLRLIYYSQIVNDFQKGDIAEGYSVSREKKESFPLTVTSAQKNPTAFYLCASSFAGTGVTEAFFGQGTRLTVV.

V is TRBV20-1 and J is TRBJ2-1; no clear D. Germline CDR1 reads DFQATT; CDR2 reads SNEGSKA (reference sequence). The CDR3 contains 11 residues. V lost 0 bases and J 14 bases, leaving 11 bases between the germline ends. CDR3 sequence reads: CSARDAPVEFF. CDR3 sequence (DNA): TGCAGTGCTAGAGATGCCCCAGTAGAGTTCTTC.

The J gene is TRBJ1-2, the V gene TRBV5-4; TRBD1 aligns across 9 bases. The V and J ends lost 2 bases and 4 bases, in that order; junction bases with no gene match: 3. CDR3 length: 14 residues. The germline CDR1 and CDR2 sequences are SGHNT and YYREEE (reference sequence). CDR3 DNA: TGTGCCAGCAGCTTACAGGGGGCGGCCTATGGCTACACCTTC. This gives the protein CASSLQGAAYGYTF.

The V and J genes are TRBV2 and TRBJ2-1; TRBD1 matches 9 bases. Trimming at V came to 6 bases and at J to 4 bases, leaving 7 bases not matched to a gene. This CDR3 region has 15 residues. The germline V gene encodes CDR1 SNHLY and CDR2 FYNNEI. CDR3 amino acids: CASRGPGQGYNEQFF. CDR3 coding DNA: TGTGCCAGCAGGGGACCGGGACAGGGTTACAATGAGCAGTTCTTC.

The rearrangement joins TRBV5-1 to TRBJ1-1; TRBD1 matches 7 bases. CDR1 is SGHRS and CDR2 is YFSETQ in the germline V gene. This CDR3 has 15 residues. With 4 bases clipped from V and 1 base from J, the junction kept 7 bases outside the gene matches. The DNA for the CDR3 is TGCGCCAGCAGCAGAAGCACAGGGGCGAACACTGAAGCTTTCTTT. Translated: CASSRSTGANTEAFF.

The chain uses TRBV7-9 and TRBJ1-2; no reliable D call. This CDR3 comprises 13 residues. V lost 2 bases to trimming and J lost 6 bases, with 10 bases between them. Germline V gene data show CDR1 as SEHNR and CDR2 as FQNEAQ (reference sequence). This CDR3 is CASSLSGSDGYTF. The CDR3 DNA is TGTGCCAGCAGCTTATCTGGGTCGGATGGCTACACCTTC.

The chain couples TRBV6-5 to TRBJ1-6, with D possibly TRBD1 on 6 matching bases. The germline V gene encodes CDR1 MNHEY and CDR2 SVGAGI. This CDR3 has 13 residues. The V end lost 11 bases, the J end lost 9 bases, and 17 bases lay between the germline ends. The CDR3 loop is CAAGQLGRSPLHF. The CDR3 DNA reads TGTGCCGCTGGACAGCTGGGGCGTTCACCCCTCCACTTT.

The table lists this clone with a count of one. The V and J genes are TRBV5-1 and TRBJ1-1; 10 nucleotides align to TRBD1. With V trimmed by 2 bases and J by 5 bases, 3 bases remained unmatched. The germline CDR1 and CDR2 sequences are SGHRS and YFSETQ. The CDR3 runs 14 residues. CDR3 nucleotide sequence: TGCGCCAGCAGCTTTGGACAGGGGGATACTGAAGCTTTCTTT. Translation: CASSFGQGDTEAFF.

The chain is built from TRBV6-5 and TRBJ2-3; 7 bases map to TRBD1. The junction had 5 bases not matched to a gene; V was cut back by 4 bases and J by 1 base. Germline CDR1 is MNHEY and CDR2 is SVGAGI. The CDR3 sequence is 15 residues long. The CDR3 region has the DNA TGTGCCAGCAGTTCGACAGGGCCCCGCACAGATACGCAGTATTTT. Its protein is CASSSTGPRTDTQYF.

The chain combines TRBV4-2 with TRBJ1-3, with a weak D call TRBD1 (6 bases). V was pared by 0 bases and J by 2 bases, with 11 bases between. The CDR3 covers 16 residues. Germline V gene sequence: CDR1 LGHNA, CDR2 YNFKEQ. This CDR3 is CASSQEGGLTGNTIYF. CDR3 in DNA: TGTGCCAGCAGCCAAGAAGGGGGGCTTACTGGAAACACCATATATTTT.

This clone came up once. The V call is TRBV5-4, the J call TRBJ1-4, with D possibly TRBD1 on 5 matching bases. The V end was cut by 0 bases, the J end by 7 bases, with 13 bases between. The CDR3 loop spans 15 amino acids. The germline V gene encodes CDR1 SGHNT and CDR2 YYREEE (reference sequence). In nucleotides, the CDR3 is TGTGCCAGCAGCTTGGACTTCCGGGGGAGTGAAAAACTGTTTTTT. Protein: CASSLDFRGSEKLFF. The entire variable domain, with the rest obtained from reference TRBV5-4 and TRBJ1-4, is as follows: ETGVTQSPTHLIKTRGQQVTLRCSSQSGHNTVSWYQQALGQGPQFIFQYYREEENGRGNFPPRFSGLQFPNYSSELNVNALELDDSALYLCASSLDFRGSEKLFFGSGTQLSVL.

The chain has TRBV28 and TRBJ1-1; D unclear. Per germline, CDR1 MDHEN and CDR2 SYDVKM. The ends were cut back, 2 bases at V and 1 base at J, with 11 bases in the middle. This CDR3 region has 15 residues. CDR3 sequence: CASSLGPQKNTEAFF. Written as DNA, the CDR3 is TGTGCCAGCAGTTTAGGGCCTCAAAAGAACACTGAAGCTTTCTTT. Filled out from reference TRBV28 and TRBJ1-1, the complete variable domain reads DVKVTQSSRYLVKRTGEKVFLECVQDMDHENMFWYRQDPGLGLRLIYFSYDVKMKEKGDIPEGYSVSREKKERFSLILESASTNQTSMYLCASSLGPQKNTEAFFGQGTRLTVV.

The V call is TRBV29-1, the J call TRBJ2-2; D might be TRBD2 (6 bases). The V gene's germline CDR1 is SQVTM and CDR2 ANQGSEA. The CDR3 contains 11 residues. Trimming took off 6 bases at V and 6 bases at J, with 8 bases between the two ends. CDR3 sequence: CSVRLAGELFF. DNA of the CDR3: TGCAGCGTCAGACTAGCCGGGGAGCTGTTTTTT.